This T cell receptor (beta chain) was sequenced for a study of OX40 agonist ivuxolimab in advanced cancers. Background on the study: Treatment of patients was with ivuxolimab, an agonistic anti-OX40 (CD134) antibody. Enrolled patients in dose escalation had cancers that were hepatocellular carcinoma, melanoma, renal cell or head and neck cancer.

Measured with immunoSEQ multiplex PCR; TCRdb has only the in-frame clones, and not every one. The sample holds roughly 69,000 clones, approximately 84% seen once. Germline V gives CDR1 ENHRY, CDR2 SYGVKD. The V gene end was trimmed by 3 bases and the J gene end by 0 bases; junction bases not matched to a gene: 4. This CDR3 has 15 residues. The clonotype was recovered from an adult with an advanced solid tumor such as melanoma, head and neck, liver or kidney cancer. Sequenced here: CD4+ or CD8+ T cells sorted from blood, sampled in a trial of the OX40 agonist ivuxolimab. This chain links TRBV10-3 with TRBJ2-7; 8 positions match TRBD2. This CDR3 reads CAISDGGTSSYEQYF. CDR3 DNA sequence: TGTGCCATCAGTGATGGGGGGACTAGCTCCTACGAGCAGTACTTC.